Following are 19 T cell receptor beta chains from one sample sequenced in a study of blood T cell repertoires in COVID-19. Only in-frame clones appear in the TCRdb table, and some are missing; sequencing was by immunoSEQ multiplex PCR. This sample has a few hundred thousand clones, with about four fifths found just once. Sample: peripheral blood. The receptors come from a man between 25 and 39 years old who had recovered from COVID-19.

As for this clone: Different DNA sequences within this sample yield the same CDR3. The chain has TRBV9 and TRBJ2-2; D is unresolved. The CDR3 totals 14 residues. CDR1 and CDR2 (germline): SGDLS, YYNGEE. V gave up 0 bases and J gave up 1 base, with 4 bases separating them. The CDR3 reads CASSVGLNTGELFF. The CDR3 DNA sequence: TGTGCCAGCAGCGTAGGTCTGAACACCGGGGAGCTGTTTTTT.

The chain recombines TRBV7-9 with TRBJ2-3, with a possible D match to TRBD2 (6 bases). The CDR3 runs to 12 residues. Trimming stripped 6 bases from V and 5 bases from J, with 9 bases between. Germline V gene data show CDR1 as SEHNR and CDR2 as FQNEAQ (reference sequence). The CDR3 coding sequence is TGTGCCAGCAGATACGGGGGAGATACGCAGTATTTT. Protein sequence: CASRYGGDTQYF.

J is TRBJ1-6 and V is TRBV11-1; D call uncertain. Looked up from germline, CDR1 is SGHAT and CDR2 is FQDESV (reference sequence). V lost 3 bases and J lost 0, with 6 bases in between. CDR3 length: 15 amino acids. CDR3 sequence: CASSFGSSYNSPLHF. The CDR3 DNA reads as TGTGCCAGCAGCTTTGGGAGCTCCTATAATTCACCCCTCCACTTT.

The chain uses TRBV1 and TRBJ2-7; the tabulated D call, TRBD2, remains unverified against the DNA. TRBV1 is tagged as a pseudogene. CDR3 length equals 15 residues. CDR3 nucleotide sequence: TGCACCAGCAGCCGAAGACTAGCGTGGTGCTACGAGCAGTACTTC. Translating it yields CTSSRRLAWCYEQYF.

This chain links TRBV6-6 with TRBJ2-5; maybe TRBD2 (7 bases). This CDR3 is built from 16 residues. The germline CDR1 and CDR2 sequences are MNHNY and SVGAGI (reference sequence). V lost 4 bases to trimming and J lost 4 bases, with 19 bases between them. The CDR3 DNA sequence: TGTGCCAGCAGTTCTAGGGGGGGTTATTTAGGAGAGACCCAGTACTTC. This encodes CASSSRGGYLGETQYF.

The rearrangement uses TRBV1 and TRBJ1-2; TRBD1 reflects the table's D call only, with no check against the DNA. TRBV1 is recorded as a pseudogene. The CDR3 runs to 14 residues. This CDR3 reads CTSSRGTALGCYTF. Written as DNA, the CDR3 is TGCACCAGCAGCCGAGGGACAGCTCTAGGTTGCTACACCTTC.

J is TRBJ1-5 and V is TRBV28; D is possibly TRBD1 (5 bases). Germline lookup yields CDR1 MDHEN and CDR2 SYDVKM. There are 13 residues in the CDR3. V shed 6 bases and J shed 6 bases, with 12 bases lying between them. The chain's CDR3 is CASRQVPSQPQHF. Here the CDR3 DNA reads TGTGCCAGCAGACAGGTCCCTAGTCAGCCCCAGCATTTT.

The chain carries TRBV7-3 and TRBJ1-6, with TRBD1 as a possible D gene (6 bases). CDR3 length: 15 residues. The V gene lost 6 bases and the J gene lost 8 bases, with 17 bases spanning the gap. The V gene's germline CDR1 is SGHTA and CDR2 FQGTGA. CDR3 nucleotide sequence: TGTGCCAGCAGAGAACAGGGTTTAAGTGATTCACCCCTCCACTTT. Residues: CASREQGLSDSPLHF.

V is TRBV28 and J is TRBJ1-6; no definite D call. Trimming pared 2 bases from V and 0 bases from J, leaving 8 bases between. This CDR3 spans 16 amino acids. CDR1 is MDHEN, CDR2 SYDVKM, per germline. The CDR3: CASSLPGSSYNSPLHF. CDR3 coding DNA: TGTGCCAGCAGTTTACCAGGAAGCTCCTATAATTCACCCCTCCACTTT.

This clone was seen a few times. V usage is TRBV5-1 and J usage is TRBJ2-3; possible D gene TRBD2, 5 bases. The ends were cut back, 0 bases at V and 5 bases at J, with 7 bases in the middle. Germline V gives CDR1 SGHRS, CDR2 YFSETQ. CDR3 length equals 13 residues. The chain's CDR3 is CASSLGTRDTQYF. The CDR3 nucleotides are TGCGCCAGCAGCTTGGGGACTCGAGATACGCAGTATTTT.

This clone occurred many times. This chain joins TRBV5-1 and TRBJ1-2; the match to TRBD1 covers 7 bases. CDR3 length: 15 residues. The J segment lost 3 bases and the V segment lost 2 bases, leaving 7 bases of the junction unmatched. Germline V gives CDR1 SGHRS, CDR2 YFSETQ. CDR3 region: CASSFTGAPYYGYTF. Written as DNA, the CDR3 is TGCGCCAGCAGCTTTACAGGGGCGCCCTACTATGGCTACACCTTC.

The chain joins TRBV9 to TRBJ1-1; 7 nucleotides line up with TRBD1. The CDR3 runs to 15 residues. CDR1 SGDLS and CDR2 YYNGEE come from the germline V gene. V lost 4 bases and J lost 4; bases outside the gene matches: 10. The CDR3 spells CASSPRQGGSTEAFF. The CDR3 DNA reads TGTGCCAGCAGCCCTCGACAGGGAGGTAGCACTGAAGCTTTCTTT.

The J gene is TRBJ2-1, the V gene TRBV4-1; TRBD2 matches 8 bases. The CDR3 is 17 residues long. The germline CDR1 and CDR2 sequences are MGHRA and YSYEKL. V gave up 1 base and J gave up 7 bases; unmatched junction bases: 12. The DNA for the CDR3 is TGCGCCAGCAGCCAAGGTCGGGCGGGGGGTATTCTGAATGAGCAGTTCTTC. Residues: CASSQGRAGGILNEQFF.

The V and J genes are TRBV9 and TRBJ2-3; 13 nucleotides match TRBD2. Germline V gene lookup returns CDR1 SGDLS and CDR2 YYNGEE. This CDR3 contains 18 residues. J lost 2 bases, V lost 0 bases, and 6 bases had no gene match. The CDR3 sequence is CASSVAGLAGAYTDTQYF. The CDR3, as DNA: TGTGCCAGCAGCGTAGCCGGACTAGCGGGGGCCTACACAGATACGCAGTATTTT.

V is TRBV7-9 and J is TRBJ1-6, with a possible D match to TRBD1 (6 bases). CDR1 SEHNR and CDR2 FQNEAQ come from the germline V gene (reference sequence). Trimming stripped 5 bases from V and 7 bases from J, with 12 bases between. The CDR3 extends over 14 amino acids. CDR3 coding DNA: TGTGCCAGCAGCCAGACAGGATTCAATTCACCCCTCCACTTT. It codes for CASSQTGFNSPLHF.

The chain joins TRBV10-3 to TRBJ1-5; D is uncertain. Trimming took off 6 bases at V and 3 bases at J, with 6 bases between the two ends. CDR3 size: 12 residues. Germline loops: CDR1 ENHRY, CDR2 SYGVKD. The DNA of the CDR3 is TGTGCCATCAGCCCCAACAATCAGCCCCAGCATTTT. Protein: CAISPNNQPQHF.

This clone was seen only once. The chain employs TRBV19 and TRBJ1-2; D gene ambiguous. V lost 6 bases to trimming and J lost 7 bases, with 12 bases between them. The length of the CDR3 is 12 residues. Germline V CDR1 and CDR2: LNHDA, SQIVND (reference sequence). The CDR3 loop reads CASSLPSRGYTF. Written as DNA, the CDR3 is TGTGCCAGTAGCCTCCCCTCCCGTGGCTACACCTTC.

The chain recombines TRBV7-2 with TRBJ2-1; no firm D call. CDR3 length: 15 amino acids. Deletions cut 1 base from V and 0 bases from J, with 7 bases between. Germline V lookup: CDR1 SGHTA, CDR2 FQGNSA. CDR3 sequence (DNA): TGTGCCAGCAGCTTAGACAGAGTCTCCTACAATGAGCAGTTCTTC. Its protein product is CASSLDRVSYNEQFF.

V and J are TRBV5-1 and TRBJ2-2; 7 bases are a match to TRBD2. In germline, CDR1 is SGHRS, CDR2 YFSETQ. The CDR3 consists of 15 residues. After removal of 1 base from V and 7 bases from J, the junction contained 7 bases not matched to a gene. As DNA, the CDR3 is TGCGCCAGCAGCTTGAGGAGTGCGGGGGTCGGGGAGCTGTTTTTT. Amino acids: CASSLRSAGVGELFF.